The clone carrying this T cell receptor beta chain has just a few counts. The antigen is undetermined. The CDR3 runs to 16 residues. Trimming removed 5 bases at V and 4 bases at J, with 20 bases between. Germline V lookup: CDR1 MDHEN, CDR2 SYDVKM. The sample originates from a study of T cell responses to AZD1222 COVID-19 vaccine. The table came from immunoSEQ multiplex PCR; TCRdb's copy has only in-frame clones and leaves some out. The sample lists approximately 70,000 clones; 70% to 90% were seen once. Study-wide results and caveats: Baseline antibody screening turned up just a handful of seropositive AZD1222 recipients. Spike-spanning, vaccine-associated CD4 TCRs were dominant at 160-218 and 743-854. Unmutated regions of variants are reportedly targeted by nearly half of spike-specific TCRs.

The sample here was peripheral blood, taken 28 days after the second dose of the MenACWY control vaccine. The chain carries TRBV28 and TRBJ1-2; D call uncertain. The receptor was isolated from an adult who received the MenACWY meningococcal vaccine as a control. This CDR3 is CASSPSVGGSSYGYTF. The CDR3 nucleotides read TGTGCCAGCAGTCCTTCAGTAGGCGGCAGTTCCTATGGCTACACCTTC.